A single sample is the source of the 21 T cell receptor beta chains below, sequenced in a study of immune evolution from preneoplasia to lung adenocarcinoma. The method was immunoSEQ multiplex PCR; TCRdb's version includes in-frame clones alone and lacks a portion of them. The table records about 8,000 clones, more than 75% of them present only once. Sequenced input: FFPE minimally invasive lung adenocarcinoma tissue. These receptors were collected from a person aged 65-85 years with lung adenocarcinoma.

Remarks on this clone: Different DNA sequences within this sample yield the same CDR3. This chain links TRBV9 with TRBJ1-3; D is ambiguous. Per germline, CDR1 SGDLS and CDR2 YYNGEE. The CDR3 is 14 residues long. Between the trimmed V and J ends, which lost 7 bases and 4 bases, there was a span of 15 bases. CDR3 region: CASSPLGSGNTIYF. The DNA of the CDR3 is TGTGCCAGCTCTCCCCTCGGGTCCGGAAACACCATATATTTT.

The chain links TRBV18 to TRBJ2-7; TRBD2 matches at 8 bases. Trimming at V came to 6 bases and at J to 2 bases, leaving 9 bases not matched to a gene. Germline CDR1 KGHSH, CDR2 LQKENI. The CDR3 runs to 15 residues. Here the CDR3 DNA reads TGTGCCAGCTCGTCCAGCGGGAGTATCACCTACGAGCAGTACTTC. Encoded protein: CASSSSGSITYEQYF. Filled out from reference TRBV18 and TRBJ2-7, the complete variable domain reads NAGVMQNPRHLVRRRGQEARLRCSPMKGHSHVYWYRQLPEEGLKFMVYLQKENIIDESGMPKERFSAEFPKEGPSILRIQQVVRGDSAAYFCASSSSGSITYEQYFGPGTRLTVT.

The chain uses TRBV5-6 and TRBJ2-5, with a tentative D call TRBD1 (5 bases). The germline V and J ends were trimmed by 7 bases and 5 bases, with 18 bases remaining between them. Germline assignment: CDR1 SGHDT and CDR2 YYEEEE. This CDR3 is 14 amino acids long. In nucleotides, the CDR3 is TGTGCCAGCCGCCATGTGGGGCCGAGGGAGACCCAGTACTTC. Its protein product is CASRHVGPRETQYF.

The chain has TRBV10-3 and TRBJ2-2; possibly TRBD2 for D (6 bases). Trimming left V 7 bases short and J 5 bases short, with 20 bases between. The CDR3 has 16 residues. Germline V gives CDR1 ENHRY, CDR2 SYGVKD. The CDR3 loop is CAIKGDPGLTTGELFF. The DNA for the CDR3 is TGTGCCATCAAAGGGGATCCGGGACTCACGACCGGGGAGCTGTTTTTT.

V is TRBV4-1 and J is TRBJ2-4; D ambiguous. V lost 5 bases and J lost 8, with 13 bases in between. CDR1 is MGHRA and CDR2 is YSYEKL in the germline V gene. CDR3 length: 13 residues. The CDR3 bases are TGCGCCAGCAGCTTCCGAATAGGAGACATTCAGTACTTC. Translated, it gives CASSFRIGDIQYF.

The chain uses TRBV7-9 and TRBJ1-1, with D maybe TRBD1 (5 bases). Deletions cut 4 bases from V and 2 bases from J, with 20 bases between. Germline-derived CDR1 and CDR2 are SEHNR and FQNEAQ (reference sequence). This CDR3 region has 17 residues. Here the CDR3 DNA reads TGTGCCAGCAGCTCAACGCCGGGACGGAGGAAAAACACTGAAGCTTTCTTT. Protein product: CASSSTPGRRKNTEAFF.

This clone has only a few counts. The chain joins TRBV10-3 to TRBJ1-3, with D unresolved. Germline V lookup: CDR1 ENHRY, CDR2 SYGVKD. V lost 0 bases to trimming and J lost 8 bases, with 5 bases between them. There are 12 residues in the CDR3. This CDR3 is CAISESDDTIYF. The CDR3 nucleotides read TGTGCCATCAGTGAGTCCGACGACACCATATATTTT.

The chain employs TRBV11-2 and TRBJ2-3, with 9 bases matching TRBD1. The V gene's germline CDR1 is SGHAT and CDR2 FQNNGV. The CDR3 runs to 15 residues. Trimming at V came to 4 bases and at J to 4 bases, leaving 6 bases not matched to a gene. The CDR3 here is CASSSYRGRADTQYF. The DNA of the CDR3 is TGTGCCAGCAGCTCATACAGGGGGCGCGCAGATACGCAGTATTTT.

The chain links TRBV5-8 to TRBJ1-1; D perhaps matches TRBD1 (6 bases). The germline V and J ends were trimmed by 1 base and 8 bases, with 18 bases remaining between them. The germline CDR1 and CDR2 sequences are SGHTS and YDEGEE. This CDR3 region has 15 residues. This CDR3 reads CASSLLNDGQREAFF. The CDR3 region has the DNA TGTGCCAGCAGCTTGCTTAACGACGGACAGCGAGAAGCTTTCTTT.

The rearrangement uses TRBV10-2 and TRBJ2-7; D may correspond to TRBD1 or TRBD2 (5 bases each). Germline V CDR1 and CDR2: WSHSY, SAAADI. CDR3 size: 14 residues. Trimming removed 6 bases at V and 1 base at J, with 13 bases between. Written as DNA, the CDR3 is TGCGCCAGCAGCAGTGGGGACGGTTCCTACGAGCAGTACTTC. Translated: CASSSGDGSYEQYF.

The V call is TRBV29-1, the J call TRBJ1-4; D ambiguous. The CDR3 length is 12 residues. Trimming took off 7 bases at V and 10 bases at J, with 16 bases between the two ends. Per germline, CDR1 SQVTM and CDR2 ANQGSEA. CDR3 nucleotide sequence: TGCAGCGCCCTCCTTCCAGGCGGAAAACTGTTTTTT. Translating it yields CSALLPGGKLFF.

CDR3 residues: CAWNQGWNSPLHF. The CDR3 DNA follows: TGTGCCTGGAACCAGGGGTGGAACTCACCCCTCCACTTT. This chain joins TRBV30 and TRBJ1-6, with D maybe TRBD1 (6 bases). This CDR3 is built from 13 residues. Trimming took 4 bases from V and 10 from J, leaving 14 bases between them. Germline lookup yields CDR1 GTSNPN and CDR2 SVGIG (reference sequence).

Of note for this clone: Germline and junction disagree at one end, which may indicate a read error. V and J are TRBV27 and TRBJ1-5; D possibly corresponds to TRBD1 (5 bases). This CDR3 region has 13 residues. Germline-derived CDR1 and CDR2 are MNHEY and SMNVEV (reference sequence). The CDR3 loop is CASSLSPTGPRYF. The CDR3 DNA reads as TGTGCCAGCAGTTTATCCCCCACAGGTCCCAGGTATTTT.

The DNA for the CDR3 is TGTGCCAGCAGCTTTGCGGTCAGGGGCCTCTACCACGAGCAGTACTTC. Translation: CASSFAVRGLYHEQYF. The chain uses TRBV7-8 and TRBJ2-7, with D perhaps TRBD1 (6 bases). V gave up 3 bases and J gave up 5 bases, with 20 bases separating them. CDR3 length: 16 amino acids. CDR1 and CDR2 from the germline V gene are SGHVS and FQNEAQ.

CDR3 bases: TGTGCCAGCAGCTTAGGCGGGGGAGCCTACAATGAGCAGTTCTTC. Translating gives CASSLGGGAYNEQFF. This sequence joins TRBV11-2 and TRBJ2-1; 7 positions match TRBD2. This CDR3 spans 15 amino acids. V was pared by 1 base and J by 2 bases, with 2 bases of the junction left unmatched. Germline CDR1 and CDR2: SGHAT and FQNNGV.

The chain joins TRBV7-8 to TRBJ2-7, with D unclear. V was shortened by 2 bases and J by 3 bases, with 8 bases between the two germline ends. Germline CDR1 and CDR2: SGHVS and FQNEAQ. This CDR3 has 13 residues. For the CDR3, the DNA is TGTGCCAGCAGCTTAAAGCTGGACTACGAGCAGTACTTC. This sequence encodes CASSLKLDYEQYF.

The CDR3 spells CASSLNWGSTEAFF. The CDR3 DNA follows: TGTGCCAGCAGCTTAAACTGGGGTAGCACTGAAGCTTTCTTT. V and J are TRBV7-8 and TRBJ1-1; D unclear. CDR1 and CDR2 from the germline V gene are SGHVS and FQNEAQ. The V end was cut by 2 bases, the J end by 4 bases, with 11 bases between. CDR3 length: 14 amino acids.

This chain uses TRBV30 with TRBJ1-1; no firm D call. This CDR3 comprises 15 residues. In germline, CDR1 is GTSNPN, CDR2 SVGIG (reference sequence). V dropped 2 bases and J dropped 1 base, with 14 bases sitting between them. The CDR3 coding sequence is TGTGCCTGGAGTCCACAAATGACCGCGAACACTGAAGCTTTCTTT. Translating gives CAWSPQMTANTEAFF.

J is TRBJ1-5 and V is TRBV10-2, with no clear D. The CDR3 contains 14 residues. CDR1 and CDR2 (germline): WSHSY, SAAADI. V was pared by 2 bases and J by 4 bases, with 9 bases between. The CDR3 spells CASSEAGGNQPQHF. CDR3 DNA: TGCGCCAGCAGTGAGGCAGGAGGAAATCAGCCCCAGCATTTT.

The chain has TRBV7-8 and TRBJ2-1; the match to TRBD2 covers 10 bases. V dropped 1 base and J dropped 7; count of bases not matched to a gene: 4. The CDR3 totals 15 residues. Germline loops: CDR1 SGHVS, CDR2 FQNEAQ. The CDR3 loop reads CASSLEGLARNEQFF. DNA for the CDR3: TGTGCCAGCAGCTTAGAGGGACTAGCGAGGAATGAGCAGTTCTTC. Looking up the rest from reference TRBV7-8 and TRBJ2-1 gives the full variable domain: GAGVSQSPRYKVAKRGQDVALRCDPISGHVSLFWYQQALGQGPEFLTYFQNEAQLDKSGLPSDRFFAERPEGSVSTLKIQRTQQEDSAVYLCASSLEGLARNEQFFGPGTRLTVL.

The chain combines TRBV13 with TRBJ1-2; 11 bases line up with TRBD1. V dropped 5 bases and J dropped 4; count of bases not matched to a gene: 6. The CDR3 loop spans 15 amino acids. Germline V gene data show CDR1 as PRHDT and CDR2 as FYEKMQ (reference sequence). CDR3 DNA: TGTGCCAGCAGCACTTGGACAGGGGGCGGCTATGGCTACACCTTC. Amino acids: CASSTWTGGGYGYTF.